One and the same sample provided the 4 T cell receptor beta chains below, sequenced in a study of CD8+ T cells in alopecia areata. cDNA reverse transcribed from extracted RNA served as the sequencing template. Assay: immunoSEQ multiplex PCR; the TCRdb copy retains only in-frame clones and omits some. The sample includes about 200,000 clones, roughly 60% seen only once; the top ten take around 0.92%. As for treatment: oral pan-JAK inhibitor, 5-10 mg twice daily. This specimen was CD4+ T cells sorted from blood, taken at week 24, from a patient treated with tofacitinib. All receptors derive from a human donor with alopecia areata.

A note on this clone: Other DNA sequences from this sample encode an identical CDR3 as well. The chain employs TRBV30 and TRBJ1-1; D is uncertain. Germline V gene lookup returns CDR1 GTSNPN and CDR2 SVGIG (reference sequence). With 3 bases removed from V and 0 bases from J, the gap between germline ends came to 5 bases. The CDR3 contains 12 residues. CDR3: CAWRGMNTEAFF. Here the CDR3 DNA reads TGTGCCTGGAGAGGGATGAACACTGAAGCTTTCTTT.

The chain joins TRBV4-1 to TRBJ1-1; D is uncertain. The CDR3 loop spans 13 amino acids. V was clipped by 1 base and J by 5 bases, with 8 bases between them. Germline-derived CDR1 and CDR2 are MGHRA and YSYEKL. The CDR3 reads CASSQVGVTEAFF. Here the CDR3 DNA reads TGCGCCAGCAGCCAAGTCGGGGTTACTGAAGCTTTCTTT.

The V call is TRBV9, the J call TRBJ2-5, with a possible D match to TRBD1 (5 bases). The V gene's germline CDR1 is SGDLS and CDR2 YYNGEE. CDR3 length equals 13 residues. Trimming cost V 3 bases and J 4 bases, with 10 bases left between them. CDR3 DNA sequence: TGTGCCAGCAGCGACAGGTTGGGAGAGACCCAGTACTTC. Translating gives CASSDRLGETQYF.

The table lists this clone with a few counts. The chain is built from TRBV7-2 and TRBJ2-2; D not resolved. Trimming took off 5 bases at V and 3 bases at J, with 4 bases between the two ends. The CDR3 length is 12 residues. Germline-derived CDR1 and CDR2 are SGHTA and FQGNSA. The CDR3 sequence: CASSIDTGELFF. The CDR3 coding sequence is TGTGCCAGCAGCATTGACACCGGGGAGCTGTTTTTT. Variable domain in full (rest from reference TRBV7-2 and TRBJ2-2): GAGVSQSPSNKVTEKGKDVELRCDPISGHTALYWYRQSLGQGLEFLIYFQGNSAPDKSGLPSDRFSAERTGGSVSTLTIQRTQQEDSAVYLCASSIDTGELFFGEGSRLTVL.